Following are 30 T cell receptor beta chains from one sample sequenced in a study of CD8 T cells in Susac syndrome. RNA in amounts of roughly 0.5 to 1 ug was reverse transcribed with random hexamers. Each CDR3 protein is one row after TCRdb ran MiXCR on the immunoSEQ multiplex PCR reads. This sample yields around 200,000 distinct CDR3 sequences, of which 95% are seen a single time; approximately 0.094% belongs to the top ten. The sequenced sample was CD4+ T cells from PBMCs. These TCRs come from a human donor in good health.

The chain couples TRBV3-1 to TRBJ2-7; tentative D call: TRBD2 (6 bases). Germline V lookup: CDR1 LGHDT, CDR2 YNNKEL (reference sequence). Trimming left V 6 bases short and J 5 bases short, with 17 bases between. The CDR3 spans 14 residues. The DNA of the CDR3 is TGTGCCAGCAGGCAATCGGGGGAAAGCCACGAGCAGTACGTC. It yields the protein CASRQSGESHEQYV.

The chain carries TRBV29-1 and TRBJ1-2; D remains ambiguous. This CDR3 comprises 10 residues. CDR1 is SQVTM and CDR2 is ANQGSEA in the germline V gene. V was cut by 5 bases and J by 4 bases, with 5 bases left in between. The CDR3 is CSVISYGYTF. The CDR3 DNA reads as TGCAGCGTTATTTCCTATGGCTACACCTTC.

Here the CDR3 DNA reads TGCGCCAGCAGCTTGGAGGGACAGGGAAGGATAAACACTGAAGCTTTCTTT. Translated: CASSLEGQGRINTEAFF. This chain links TRBV5-1 with TRBJ1-1; 9 bases match TRBD1. The CDR3 has 17 residues. The V and J ends lost 0 bases and 2 bases, in that order; junction bases with no gene match: 8. Per germline, CDR1 SGHRS and CDR2 YFSETQ.

The rearrangement joins TRBV14 to TRBJ2-1; D may match TRBD1 or TRBD2 (5 bases each). The CDR3 is made up of 17 amino acids. Between the trimmed V and J ends, which lost 4 bases and 3 bases, there was a span of 19 bases. Germline V gene data show CDR1 as SGHDN and CDR2 as FVKESK. CDR3 sequence: CASSPPTGPEVYNEQFF. CDR3 sequence (DNA): TGTGCCAGCAGCCCGCCTACGGGGCCGGAGGTCTACAATGAGCAGTTCTTC.

The rearrangement uses TRBV5-6 and TRBJ1-5; D is perhaps TRBD1 (6 bases). The CDR3 consists of 15 residues. Germline assignment: CDR1 SGHDT and CDR2 YYEEEE. V gave up 0 bases and J gave up 6 bases, with 13 bases separating them. CDR3 sequence reads: CASSLAARGIQPQHF. The CDR3 region has the DNA TGTGCCAGCAGCTTGGCCGCCAGGGGAATTCAGCCCCAGCATTTT.

The chain recombines TRBV7-2 with TRBJ2-3, with D tentatively TRBD1 or TRBD2 (5 bases each). Germline-derived CDR1 and CDR2 are SGHTA and FQGNSA. The V end was cut by 0 bases, the J end by 1 base, with 5 bases between. The CDR3 is 14 amino acids. CDR3 nucleotides: TGTGCCAGCAGCTTAGCGGGGGGCACAGATACGCAGTATTTT. Encoded protein: CASSLAGGTDTQYF.

J is TRBJ1-4 and V is TRBV2; 9 bases fit TRBD1. The trim removed 2 bases at V and 6 bases at J, leaving 4 bases unmatched. Germline V gene lookup returns CDR1 SNHLY and CDR2 FYNNEI. The CDR3 consists of 15 residues. The CDR3 here is CASSETGGADEKLFF. The CDR3 region has the DNA TGTGCCAGCAGTGAAACAGGGGGCGCGGATGAAAAACTGTTTTTT.

The rearrangement joins TRBV12-3 or TRBV12-4 to TRBJ1-6, with D hard to call. The germline V and J ends were trimmed by 8 bases and 10 bases, with 9 bases remaining between them. The CDR3 is 11 amino acids. In DNA form, the CDR3 reads TGTGCCAGCGGCTTCGAATCACCCCTCCACTTT. Translating gives CASGFESPLHF.

The V gene is TRBV7-9, the J gene TRBJ2-7, with 9 nucleotides matching TRBD1. CDR3 length: 14 residues. Germline V gene lookup returns CDR1 SEHNR and CDR2 FQNEAQ (reference sequence). The V segment lost 5 bases and the J segment 9 bases; nucleotides outside the gene matches: 11. The CDR3 DNA reads TGTGCCAGCAGCCCTCGAGACAGGGGGATAGGGCAGTACTTC. Translating gives CASSPRDRGIGQYF.

The chain links TRBV28 to TRBJ2-2; D is unclear. The germline CDR1 and CDR2 sequences are MDHEN and SYDVKM. V lost 1 base, J lost 0 bases, and 12 bases lay in between. The CDR3 consists of 17 residues. The CDR3 reads CASSLSGRQSNTGELFF. In nucleotides, the CDR3 is TGTGCCAGCAGTTTATCTGGGCGCCAGTCGAACACCGGGGAGCTGTTTTTT. Full variable domain (missing parts from reference TRBV28 and TRBJ2-2): DVKVTQSSRYLVKRTGEKVFLECVQDMDHENMFWYRQDPGLGLRLIYFSYDVKMKEKGDIPEGYSVSREKKERFSLILESASTNQTSMYLCASSLSGRQSNTGELFFGEGSRLTVL.

The chain joins TRBV6-1 to TRBJ2-7, with 7 nucleotides matching TRBD1. This CDR3 is built from 13 residues. The V gene end was trimmed by 4 bases and the J gene end by 1 base; junction bases not matched to a gene: 1. Germline CDR1 is MNHNS and CDR2 is SASEGT. The DNA of the CDR3 is TGTGCCAGCAGTGTGGGACAGTCCTACGAGCAGTACGTC. Translated: CASSVGQSYEQYV.

CDR3 protein: CASSSARLAGGRTDTQYF. CDR3 DNA sequence: TGTGCCAGCAGCAGCGCTCGACTAGCGGGAGGCCGCACAGATACGCAGTATTTT. The chain carries TRBV9 and TRBJ2-3; 13 bases map to TRBD2. The germline V gene encodes CDR1 SGDLS and CDR2 YYNGEE. This CDR3 comprises 18 residues. Trimming removed 4 bases from V and 1 base from J; junction bases left unmatched: 9.

The V call is TRBV20-1, the J call TRBJ1-1, with a tentative D call TRBD1 (5 bases). Germline assignment: CDR1 DFQATT and CDR2 SNEGSKA (reference sequence). V gave up 3 bases and J gave up 4 bases, with 6 bases separating them. CDR3 length equals 11 residues. CDR3 DNA sequence: TGCAGTGCTAGCCAGGGCACTGAAGCTTTCTTT. It translates to CSASQGTEAFF.

This clonotype was seen a handful of times. The genes are TRBV28 and TRBJ2-4; the D gene is possibly TRBD2 (6 bases). The CDR3 totals 14 residues. V gave up 2 bases and J gave up 2 bases, with 7 bases separating them. Germline values: CDR1 MDHEN, CDR2 SYDVKM. The CDR3 nucleotides read TGTGCCAGCAGTTTAGGGGGGACCAAAAACATTCAGTACTTC. It is translated as CASSLGGTKNIQYF.

This chain connects TRBV3-1 to TRBJ2-2; D could derive from TRBD1 or TRBD2 (6 bases each). This CDR3 has 16 amino acids. Trimming shortened V by 3 bases and J by 4 bases, and 15 bases separated the two germline ends. Germline V gene data show CDR1 as LGHDT and CDR2 as YNNKEL (reference sequence). CDR3 DNA: TGTGCCAGCAGCCATAGAGGGGGGCCTCGCACCGGGGAGCTGTTTTTT. Amino acid sequence: CASSHRGGPRTGELFF.

V gene TRBV3-1 combines with J gene TRBJ2-7; 10 bases fit TRBD2. The germline V gene encodes CDR1 LGHDT and CDR2 YNNKEL (reference sequence). CDR3 length: 14 amino acids. V lost 6 bases and J lost 5; bases outside the gene matches: 7. DNA for the CDR3: TGTGCCAGCAGGGAAGCGGGGGGGCCCCACGAGCAGTACTTC. Translating gives CASREAGGPHEQYF.

The DNA for the CDR3 is TGTGCCAGCAGCTTAGGTAGCGGGGCGACAGATACGCAGTATTTT. As protein: CASSLGSGATDTQYF. The chain recombines TRBV13 with TRBJ2-3, with TRBD2 identical over 8 bases. The CDR3 has 15 residues. V lost 0 bases and J lost 3; bases outside the gene matches: 2. Germline CDR1 and CDR2: PRHDT and FYEKMQ (reference sequence).

This rearrangement joins TRBV14 to TRBJ2-7; 8 bases fit TRBD1. With 2 bases clipped from V and 6 bases from J, the junction kept 3 bases outside the gene matches. The CDR3 covers 13 residues. Germline CDR1 reads SGHDN; CDR2 reads FVKESK. The CDR3 loop reads CASSQQGAGEQYF. The CDR3, as DNA: TGTGCCAGCAGCCAACAGGGGGCGGGCGAGCAGTACTTC.

The rearrangement joins TRBV19 to TRBJ1-5; no clear D. From germline, CDR1 is LNHDA and CDR2 SQIVND (reference sequence). The CDR3 contains 12 residues. Trimming pared 10 bases from V and 3 bases from J, leaving 10 bases between. The CDR3: CATRVLNQPQHF. The DNA of the CDR3 is TGTGCCACCCGGGTCCTCAATCAGCCCCAGCATTTT.

V gene TRBV27 combines with J gene TRBJ1-1; D call uncertain. The germline V gene encodes CDR1 MNHEY and CDR2 SMNVEV (reference sequence). CDR3 length: 12 amino acids. V lost 5 bases to trimming and J lost 1 base, with 5 bases between them. In DNA form, the CDR3 reads TGTGCCAGCAGTACGGCGAACACTGAAGCTTTCTTT. Residues: CASSTANTEAFF.

The V and J genes are TRBV7-9 and TRBJ2-3, with D perhaps assigned TRBD1 or TRBD2 (6 bases each). Germline assignment: CDR1 SEHNR and CDR2 FQNEAQ (reference sequence). The CDR3 has 14 residues. V lost 6 bases and J lost 6, with 16 bases in between. This CDR3 reads CASRRPGEADTQYF. The CDR3 DNA reads as TGTGCCAGCAGAAGACCAGGGGAGGCGGATACGCAGTATTTT.

This clonotype occurred once. This chain joins TRBV29-1 and TRBJ2-3; D not certain. The germline V gene has CDR1 SQVTM and CDR2 ANQGSEA. The V end was cut by 4 bases, the J end by 3 bases, with 5 bases between. The length of the CDR3 is 11 residues. CDR3 nucleotide sequence: TGCAGCGTTGCGGTTACAGATACGCAGTATTTT. It encodes CSVAVTDTQYF.

The table lists this clonotype with a few counts. The genes are TRBV28 and TRBJ2-7; the D gene is possibly TRBD1 (5 bases). The V end was cut by 2 bases, the J end by 3 bases, with 5 bases between. From germline, CDR1 is MDHEN and CDR2 SYDVKM. The CDR3 runs to 12 residues. The CDR3 DNA reads as TGTGCCAGCAGTTTACAGGGCTACGAGCAGTACGTC. Amino acids: CASSLQGYEQYV.

V is TRBV20-1 and J is TRBJ2-5, with unresolved D. V was trimmed by 0 bases and J by 5 bases, leaving 16 bases between them. The CDR3 spans 15 residues. The germline gives CDR1 DFQATT, CDR2 SNEGSKA (reference sequence). The CDR3 reads CSARDLIGQTETQYF. The CDR3 coding sequence is TGCAGTGCTAGAGATCTCATCGGGCAGACGGAGACCCAGTACTTC.

The sample holds one count of this clonotype. This chain uses TRBV6-5 with TRBJ2-2, with D perhaps TRBD2 (6 bases). The CDR3 length is 14 residues. V lost 4 bases, J lost 7 bases, and 13 bases lay in between. CDR1 MNHEY and CDR2 SVGAGI come from the germline V gene. DNA for the CDR3: TGTGCCAGCAGTTTAGGGCGACTAGTCGGGGAGCTGTTTTTT. This codes for CASSLGRLVGELFF.

This clonotype was observed once. The J gene is TRBJ1-2, the V gene TRBV7-2; 9 bases are a match to TRBD1. CDR1 is SGHTA, CDR2 FQGNSA, per germline. With V trimmed by 5 bases and J by 5 bases, 12 bases remained unmatched. The CDR3 loop spans 16 amino acids. The CDR3 loop reads CASSLTRTGAEYGYTF. In DNA form, the CDR3 reads TGTGCCAGCAGCCTGACCAGGACAGGGGCGGAGTATGGCTACACCTTC.

This clonotype was found once. The chain recombines TRBV7-9 with TRBJ2-2, with D unclear. Germline CDR1 is SEHNR and CDR2 is FQNEAQ (reference sequence). Trimming left V 5 bases short and J 7 bases short, with 11 bases between. This CDR3 is 13 amino acids long. The CDR3 loop reads CASSPSTVGELFF. The CDR3 DNA is TGTGCCAGCAGCCCCTCCACGGTCGGGGAGCTGTTTTTT. The full variable domain, rest sourced from reference TRBV7-9 and TRBJ2-2, is DTGVSQNPRHKITKRGQNVTFRCDPISEHNRLYWYRQTLGQGPEFLTYFQNEAQLEKSRLLSDRFSAERPKGSFSTLEIQRTEQGDSAMYLCASSPSTVGELFFGEGSRLTVL.

The gene calls are TRBV29-1 and TRBJ1-1; D is uncertain. This CDR3 comprises 13 residues. V lost 6 bases and J lost 3, with 14 bases in between. Germline V lookup: CDR1 SQVTM, CDR2 ANQGSEA. This CDR3 is CSVTPSPDTEAFF. In DNA form, the CDR3 reads TGCAGCGTGACCCCGTCCCCGGACACTGAAGCTTTCTTT. Full variable domain (outside the CDR3, taken from reference TRBV29-1 and TRBJ1-1): SAVISQKPSRDICQRGTSLTIQCQVDSQVTMMFWYRQQPGQSLTLIATANQGSEATYESGFVIDKFPISRPNLTFSTLTVSNMSPEDSSIYLCSVTPSPDTEAFFGQGTRLTVV.

In nucleotides, the CDR3 is TGTGCCAGTAGCCCGACGGCGAACCAAGAGACCCAGTACTTC. Protein product: CASSPTANQETQYF. The chain employs TRBV19 and TRBJ2-5; no definite D call. The CDR3 covers 14 residues. V was shortened by 6 bases and J by 0 bases, with 11 bases between the two germline ends. CDR1 is LNHDA, CDR2 SQIVND, per germline (reference sequence).

The gene calls are TRBV29-1 and TRBJ2-3, with D possibly called TRBD1 or TRBD2 (6 bases each). Germline-derived CDR1 and CDR2 are SQVTM and ANQGSEA. V shed 3 bases and J shed 1 base, with 14 bases lying between them. The CDR3 totals 15 residues. The CDR3 DNA follows: TGCAGCGTTGAGGGCAGGGGAGGAGGCACAGATACGCAGTATTTT. It is translated as CSVEGRGGGTDTQYF.